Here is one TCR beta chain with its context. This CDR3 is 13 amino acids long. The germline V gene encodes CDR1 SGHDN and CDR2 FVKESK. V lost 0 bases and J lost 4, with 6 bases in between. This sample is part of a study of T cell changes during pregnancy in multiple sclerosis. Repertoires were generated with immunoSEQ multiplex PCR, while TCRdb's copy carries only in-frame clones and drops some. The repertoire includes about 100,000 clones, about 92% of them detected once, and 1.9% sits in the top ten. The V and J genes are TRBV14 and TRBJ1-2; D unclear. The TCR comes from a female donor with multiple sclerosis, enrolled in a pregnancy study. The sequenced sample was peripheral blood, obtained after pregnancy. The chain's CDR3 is CASSQEQTYGYTF. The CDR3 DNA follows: TGTGCCAGCAGCCAAGAACAGACCTATGGCTACACCTTC.